The present TCR beta chain was sequenced within a study of shared clonotypes between healthy human individuals. Subsets obtained from CD4+ cells comprised CD45RA+ naive and CD45RA-negative memory cells. Details on this clone: The junction does not match germline at one end; this may be a read error.

Sequencing was performed with immunoSEQ multiplex PCR; in TCRdb, only in-frame clones are kept and a portion is missing. The sample includes some 2,400,000 clones, under 97% of them seen just once. Sequencing was carried out using naive CD4+ T cells sorted from blood. As to subset: CD45RA+ positively selected. This TCR was recovered from a man in his late teens or twenties in good health.

The CDR3 region has the DNA TGCGCCAGGATCGGGACTCCCACCAAATTT. Its translation is CARIGTPTKF. V and J are TRBV10-2 and TRBJ2-3; a possible D gene is TRBD2 (6 bases). This CDR3 region has 10 residues. Germline V CDR1 and CDR2: WSHSY, SAAADI.